The text below deals with one T cell receptor (beta chain). Its cognate antigen is unknown. These data originate in a study of vaccination effects on CD4 cells after COVID-19. The method was immunoSEQ multiplex PCR; TCRdb's version includes in-frame clones alone and lacks a portion of them. The sample shows around 50,000 clones, 67% of them seen only once. This CDR3 comprises 16 residues. Per the germline V gene, CDR1 is SGHDN and CDR2 is FVKESK. Trimming took off 4 bases at V and 0 bases at J, with 13 bases between the two ends. Subsequent to a culture period of approximately 11 days, CD4+ T cells were isolated. A half-medium replacement with IL-2 medium was carried out on days 3 and 7.

Source: CD4+ T cells from PBMCs cultured without peptide, taken before COVID-19 vaccination. The TCR was taken from a human donor who received a COVID-19 vaccine. This rearrangement joins TRBV14 to TRBJ2-1; D gene unclear. In nucleotides, the CDR3 is TGTGCCAGCAGCCCTTACTTCCAGAGCTCCTACAATGAGCAGTTCTTC. Protein product: CASSPYFQSSYNEQFF.